This T cell receptor beta chain was captured by sequencing in a study of T cell responses to AZD1222 COVID-19 vaccine. Libraries were prepared by immunoSEQ multiplex PCR; TCRdb keeps only in-frame clonotypes and omits some of them. Among over 100,000 clones listed, 70% to 90% were seen once. The CDR3 length is 14 residues. CDR1 SQVTM and CDR2 ANQGSEA come from the germline V gene. V was cut by 3 bases and J by 6 bases, with 17 bases left in between. Material: peripheral blood, obtained on day 0 of AZD1222 vaccination. The J gene is TRBJ1-1, the V gene TRBV29-1, with a tentative D call TRBD1 (6 bases). This TCR came from an adult in good health. CDR3 sequence reads: CSVDGTYKGAEAFF. The CDR3 coding sequence is TGCAGCGTTGACGGGACATACAAGGGCGCTGAAGCTTTCTTT.